This T cell receptor beta chain stems from a study of blood T cell repertoires in COVID-19. In the original processing: Reference gene primer amplification gave estimated nucleated cell counts. Generated by immunoSEQ multiplex PCR, the TCRdb table keeps only in-frame clones and is missing some. V and J calls and clone size are as listed in that table; D and trimming were resolved from the DNA. This repertoire shows 120,000 or so clones, 70% to 80% found once; its top ten account for about 2.5%. Germline V gives CDR1 SGHDT, CDR2 YYEEEE. The J segment lost 5 bases and the V segment lost 4 bases, leaving 5 bases of the junction unmatched. The CDR3 is 14 residues long.

The specimen was peripheral blood. V and J are TRBV5-6 and TRBJ1-1; 10 nucleotides line up with TRBD1. The sequence was collected from a man aged 50-59 years with acute or convalescent COVID-19. The DNA for the CDR3 is TGTGCCAGCAGCACGGGACAGGGGACGACTGAAGCTTTCTTT. Translation gives CASSTGQGTTEAFF. The complete variable domain, with remaining parts taken from reference TRBV5-6 and TRBJ1-1, reads DAGVTQSPTHLIKTRGQQVTLRCSPKSGHDTVSWYQQALGQGPQFIFQYYEEEERQRGNFPDRFSGHQFPNYSSELNVNALLLGDSALYLCASSTGQGTTEAFFGQGTRLTVV.